This is a list of T cell receptor beta chains from one sample in a study of cytomegalovirus exposure and HLA in healthy donors. The assay was immunoSEQ multiplex PCR, and TCRdb's table has in-frame clones only and misses some. The sample lists approximately 110,000 clones; less than 70% were seen once. The sequencing sample was made of PBMCs. These receptors were collected from a woman in her 70s in good health and CMV-seropositive. The CDR3 runs from the conserved cysteine through the conserved F or W. Clone size is shown for a subset of rows, as once, few, many or a class of expanded clone.

TRBJ2-1 NA TRBV7-6 CASSLGPHENEQFF
TRBJ2-1 NA TRBV7-2 CASSDSGVPYNEQFF
TRBJ1-1 NA TRBV19 CASNRGNTEAFF
TRBJ1-2 few TRBV6-1 CASSEALGRSGGYTF
TRBJ2-7 NA TRBV29-1 CSVELDRGTYEQYF
TRBJ1-5 NA TRBV7-9 CASSLDFQPQHF
TRBJ1-2 NA TRBV14 CASSQEVAAALYGYTF
TRBJ2-1 NA TRBV7-2 CASSSTSGGALHEQFF
TRBJ2-5 NA TRBV4-1 CASSRSGEETQYF
TRBJ2-3 many TRBV12-5 CASGLISGAALKAADTQYF
TRBJ2-5 few TRBV30 CAWSVSRTGFQETQYF
TRBJ2-5 NA TRBV10-3 CAISESTGAGQETQYF
TRBJ1-1 once TRBV10-2 CASSSDQGTEAFF
TRBJ2-7 NA TRBV7-2 CASSRQAEDYEQYF
NA few TRBV30 CAWSRRGAAYEQYF
TRBJ2-7 few TRBV5-1 CASSLAGTGSLEQYF
TRBJ1-1 NA TRBV11-2 CASTPHRRENTEAFF
TRBJ2-7 NA TRBV6-6 CASSIGLAGIYEQYF
TRBJ1-5 NA TRBV21-1 CASSKVDRGDNQPQHF
TRBJ1-5 NA TRBV29-1 CSVVDRGIGNQPQHF
TRBJ2-2 NA TRBV5-1 CASSTRNTGELFF
TRBJ2-7 NA TRBV5-4 CASSPPGTGVYEQYF
TRBJ2-1 NA TRBV6-5 CASSLGDSYGNEQFF
TRBJ1-6 NA TRBV2 CARAPGTGDSPLHF
TRBJ1-6 NA TRBV18 CASSFSAGDSPLHF
TRBJ1-2 few TRBV6-1 CASSEQGTGGYYGYTF
TRBJ1-3 NA TRBV30 CAWSRSGNTIYF